This is a list of T cell receptor beta chains from one sample in a study of beta chain features in type 1 diabetes. Sequencing used immunoSEQ multiplex PCR; TCRdb keeps in-frame clones, though not all of them. The repertoire holds some 370,000 clones, with 8.5% to 10% as singletons. Sequenced sample: central memory CD4+ T cells from blood. These receptors came from a man aged 25-45 years with type 1 diabetes. Each CDR3 is given with its conserved first and last residue. Each record gives: clone size, CDR3 length, D gene, V gene, J gene, CDR3 protein, CDR3 DNA. The D gene is left open where the match is weak. Some rows mark clone size as missing; the rest say once, few, many or name a class of expanded clone.

clone_size: NA
cdr3_length: 13
d_call: NA
v_call: TRBV7-2
j_call: TRBJ2-5
cdr3_aa: CASSPFGQETQYF
cdr3_nt: TGTGCCAGCAGCCCTTTCGGCCAAGAGACCCAGTACTTC

clone_size: few
cdr3_length: 14
d_call: NA
v_call: TRBV6-1
j_call: TRBJ1-4
cdr3_aa: CASNPMLANEKLFF
cdr3_nt: TGTGCCAGCAACCCGATGTTGGCTAATGAAAAACTGTTTTTT

clone_size: NA
cdr3_length: 13
d_call: NA
v_call: TRBV6-1
j_call: TRBJ1-6
cdr3_aa: CAGRQSYNSPLHF
cdr3_nt: TGTGCCGGACGACAGAGCTATAATTCACCCCTCCACTTT

clone_size: many
cdr3_length: 14
d_call: TRBD1
v_call: TRBV7-9
j_call: TRBJ2-5
cdr3_aa: CASSLTGFKETQYF
cdr3_nt: TGTGCCAGCAGCTTGACAGGGTTTAAAGAGACCCAGTACTTC

clone_size: NA
cdr3_length: 13
d_call: TRBD1
v_call: TRBV6-5
j_call: TRBJ1-1
cdr3_aa: CASYGTGNTEAFF
cdr3_nt: TGTGCCAGTTACGGGACAGGGAACACTGAAGCTTTCTTT

clone_size: many
cdr3_length: 14
d_call: NA
v_call: TRBV7-9
j_call: TRBJ2-1
cdr3_aa: CASGGLATYNEQFF
cdr3_nt: TGTGCCAGCGGGGGGCTCGCCACCTACAATGAGCAGTTCTTC

clone_size: many
cdr3_length: 15
d_call: NA
v_call: TRBV28
j_call: TRBJ2-3
cdr3_aa: CASSPWMGSTDTQYF
cdr3_nt: TGTGCCAGCAGCCCCTGGATGGGGAGCACAGATACGCAGTATTTT

clone_size: NA
cdr3_length: 15
d_call: TRBD2
v_call: TRBV19
j_call: TRBJ2-5
cdr3_aa: CASSPAGAGWETQYF
cdr3_nt: TGTGCCAGTTCCCCGGCGGGAGCAGGGTGGGAGACCCAGTACTTC

clone_size: NA
cdr3_length: 13
d_call: TRBD1
v_call: TRBV11-3
j_call: TRBJ2-5
cdr3_aa: CASSFGQGVTQYF
cdr3_nt: TGTGCCAGCAGCTTTGGACAGGGGGTCACCCAGTACTTC

clone_size: many
cdr3_length: 14
d_call: NA
v_call: TRBV10-2
j_call: TRBJ2-7
cdr3_aa: CASRAGAAPTEQYF
cdr3_nt: TGCGCCAGCAGGGCCGGGGCAGCCCCTACGGAGCAGTACTTC

clone_size: many
cdr3_length: 15
d_call: TRBD1
v_call: TRBV27
j_call: TRBJ2-5
cdr3_aa: CASRITLDRVETQYF
cdr3_nt: TGTGCCAGCAGGATCACCCTGGACAGGGTAGAGACCCAGTACTTC

clone_size: few
cdr3_length: 13
d_call: NA
v_call: TRBV27
j_call: TRBJ2-7
cdr3_aa: CASSLWSEGEQYF
cdr3_nt: TGTGCCAGCAGTTTATGGAGTGAGGGGGAGCAGTACTTC

clone_size: NA
cdr3_length: 12
d_call: NA
v_call: TRBV7-9
j_call: TRBJ2-3
cdr3_aa: CASSSPTGTQYF
cdr3_nt: TGTGCCAGCAGCTCCCCAACCGGGACCCAGTATTTT

clone_size: many
cdr3_length: 16
d_call: TRBD1
v_call: TRBV7-9
j_call: TRBJ1-4
cdr3_aa: CASSPPGQGRGEKLFF
cdr3_nt: TGTGCCAGCAGCCCGCCGGGACAGGGTCGGGGTGAAAAACTGTTTTTT

clone_size: few
cdr3_length: 12
d_call: NA
v_call: TRBV6-1
j_call: TRBJ2-4
cdr3_aa: CASERAKNIQYF
cdr3_nt: TGTGCCAGCGAGAGGGCCAAAAACATTCAGTACTTC

clone_size: few
cdr3_length: 15
d_call: TRBD2
v_call: TRBV7-2
j_call: TRBJ2-7
cdr3_aa: CASSRAGTSSHEQYF
cdr3_nt: TGTGCCAGCAGCCGTGCCGGGACTAGCAGTCACGAGCAGTACTTC

clone_size: few
cdr3_length: 17
d_call: NA
v_call: TRBV7-9
j_call: TRBJ1-1
cdr3_aa: CASSSITGSRATNEAFF
cdr3_nt: TGTGCCAGCAGCTCTATAACAGGGTCGAGAGCGACTAATGAAGCTTTCTTT

clone_size: NA
cdr3_length: 19
d_call: TRBD2
v_call: TRBV7-2
j_call: TRBJ2-7
cdr3_aa: CASSPVRGLAGVEGYEQYF
cdr3_nt: TGTGCCAGCAGCCCGGTGCGGGGACTAGCGGGAGTCGAGGGCTACGAGCAGTACTTC

clone_size: few
cdr3_length: 13
d_call: NA
v_call: TRBV28
j_call: TRBJ1-1
cdr3_aa: CASREGQNTEAFF
cdr3_nt: TGTGCCAGCAGGGAGGGACAAAACACTGAAGCTTTCTTT

clone_size: NA
cdr3_length: 13
d_call: TRBD2
v_call: TRBV5-5
j_call: TRBJ2-1
cdr3_aa: CASSLVGLGGQFF
cdr3_nt: TGTGCCAGCAGCTTGGTGGGACTAGGGGGGCAGTTCTTC

clone_size: few
cdr3_length: 16
d_call: TRBD2
v_call: TRBV7-2
j_call: TRBJ2-2
cdr3_aa: CASSRGGRGNTGELFF
cdr3_nt: TGTGCCAGCAGTCGAGGCGGGAGGGGGAACACCGGGGAGCTGTTTTTT

clone_size: many
cdr3_length: 15
d_call: TRBD2
v_call: TRBV6-5
j_call: TRBJ2-5
cdr3_aa: CASSPLAGGGETQYF
cdr3_nt: TGTGCCAGCAGCCCCCTAGCGGGAGGCGGGGAGACCCAGTACTTC

clone_size: few
cdr3_length: 15
d_call: NA
v_call: TRBV7-2
j_call: TRBJ1-5
cdr3_aa: CASSLGAREAQPQHF
cdr3_nt: TGTGCCAGCAGCTTAGGAGCGAGGGAGGCTCAGCCCCAGCATTTT

clone_size: few
cdr3_length: 14
d_call: NA
v_call: TRBV6-1
j_call: TRBJ2-7
cdr3_aa: CASSVPDGTYEQYF
cdr3_nt: TGTGCCAGCAGTGTGCCGGACGGGACCTACGAGCAGTACTTC

clone_size: many
cdr3_length: 16
d_call: TRBD1
v_call: TRBV7-9
j_call: TRBJ2-7
cdr3_aa: CASNSRGTGGLGEQYF
cdr3_nt: TGTGCCAGCAACAGTCGAGGTACAGGGGGCTTGGGTGAGCAGTACTTC

clone_size: NA
cdr3_length: 16
d_call: NA
v_call: TRBV5-1
j_call: TRBJ1-4
cdr3_aa: CASSPGSFGVSEKLFF
cdr3_nt: TGCGCCAGCAGCCCGGGATCTTTTGGCGTTTCTGAAAAACTGTTTTTT

clone_size: few
cdr3_length: 15
d_call: NA
v_call: TRBV11-3
j_call: TRBJ2-1
cdr3_aa: CASSYSGLADNEQFF
cdr3_nt: TGTGCCAGCAGTTATTCGGGGCTAGCCGACAATGAGCAGTTCTTC

clone_size: NA
cdr3_length: 14
d_call: TRBD1
v_call: TRBV28
j_call: TRBJ2-5
cdr3_aa: CASSTGAGRETQYF
cdr3_nt: TGTGCCAGCAGCACAGGGGCAGGTCGGGAGACCCAGTACTTC

clone_size: NA
cdr3_length: 18
d_call: TRBD2
v_call: TRBV5-1
j_call: TRBJ2-7
cdr3_aa: CASSFRTSGGPGSYEQYF
cdr3_nt: TGCGCCAGCAGCTTTCGGACTAGCGGGGGCCCGGGCTCCTACGAGCAGTACTTC

clone_size: NA
cdr3_length: 18
d_call: TRBD1
v_call: TRBV5-1
j_call: TRBJ2-6
cdr3_aa: CASSLRGQGEAGANVLTF
cdr3_nt: TGCGCCAGCAGCCTCCGGGGACAGGGGGAAGCTGGGGCCAACGTCCTGACTTTC

clone_size: few
cdr3_length: 12
d_call: NA
v_call: TRBV15
j_call: TRBJ2-4
cdr3_aa: CATSRESAIQYF
cdr3_nt: TGTGCCACCAGCAGAGAGAGCGCCATTCAGTACTTC

clone_size: NA
cdr3_length: 15
d_call: TRBD1
v_call: TRBV7-2
j_call: TRBJ1-5
cdr3_aa: CASSLEGTDNQPQHF
cdr3_nt: TGTGCCAGCAGCTTAGAAGGGACAGACAATCAGCCCCAGCATTTT

clone_size: few
cdr3_length: 15
d_call: NA
v_call: TRBV28
j_call: TRBJ1-5
cdr3_aa: CASSFRGLSNQPQHF
cdr3_nt: TGTGCCAGCAGTTTCAGGGGTTTAAGCAATCAGCCCCAGCATTTT

clone_size: NA
cdr3_length: 15
d_call: TRBD1
v_call: TRBV28
j_call: TRBJ2-5
cdr3_aa: CASVQGDWGQETQYF
cdr3_nt: TGTGCCAGTGTCCAGGGGGATTGGGGCCAAGAGACCCAGTACTTC

clone_size: NA
cdr3_length: 13
d_call: NA
v_call: TRBV14
j_call: TRBJ1-1
cdr3_aa: CASSQVHYTEAFF
cdr3_nt: TGTGCCAGCAGCCAAGTGCATTACACTGAAGCTTTCTTT

clone_size: few
cdr3_length: 15
d_call: TRBD1
v_call: TRBV28
j_call: TRBJ1-2
cdr3_aa: CASSLNIGTVYGYTF
cdr3_nt: TGTGCCAGCAGTTTAAATATAGGGACAGTCTATGGCTACACCTTC

clone_size: NA
cdr3_length: 14
d_call: NA
v_call: TRBV7-2
j_call: TRBJ1-2
cdr3_aa: CASSLTRGDYGYTF
cdr3_nt: TGTGCCAGCAGCTTAACCCGGGGGGACTATGGCTACACCTTC

clone_size: NA
cdr3_length: 14
d_call: NA
v_call: TRBV7-9
j_call: TRBJ2-7
cdr3_aa: CASSLISGNYEQYF
cdr3_nt: TGTGCCAGCAGCTTAATTTCGGGGAACTACGAGCAGTACTTC

clone_size: few
cdr3_length: 14
d_call: NA
v_call: TRBV27
j_call: TRBJ2-4
cdr3_aa: CASSLKGTKNIQYF
cdr3_nt: TGTGCCAGCAGTTTAAAGGGCACCAAAAACATTCAGTACTTC

clone_size: few
cdr3_length: 14
d_call: TRBD2
v_call: TRBV15
j_call: TRBJ2-5
cdr3_aa: CATRYAGGQETQYF
cdr3_nt: TGTGCCACCAGATACGCGGGAGGGCAAGAGACCCAGTACTTC

clone_size: few
cdr3_length: 16
d_call: NA
v_call: TRBV4-3
j_call: TRBJ1-6
cdr3_aa: CASSQDVDSSTSPLHF
cdr3_nt: TGCGCCAGCAGCCAAGACGTGGACAGTTCAACCTCACCCCTCCACTTT

clone_size: NA
cdr3_length: 18
d_call: NA
v_call: TRBV19
j_call: TRBJ1-2
cdr3_aa: CASSISPEPHLLYHGYTF
cdr3_nt: TGTGCCAGTAGTATATCCCCCGAGCCGCATCTACTCTATCATGGCTACACCTTC

clone_size: few
cdr3_length: 16
d_call: TRBD2
v_call: TRBV10-2
j_call: TRBJ2-5
cdr3_aa: CASTGSLAGAQETQYF
cdr3_nt: TGCGCCAGCACGGGGTCTCTAGCGGGAGCACAAGAGACCCAGTACTTC

clone_size: many
cdr3_length: 14
d_call: NA
v_call: TRBV7-3
j_call: TRBJ1-4
cdr3_aa: CASSRQPTNEKLFF
cdr3_nt: TGTGCCAGCAGCCGACAGCCAACTAATGAAAAACTGTTTTTT

clone_size: few
cdr3_length: 14
d_call: NA
v_call: TRBV19
j_call: TRBJ2-4
cdr3_aa: CASSIRSWDNIQYF
cdr3_nt: TGTGCCAGTAGTATACGGTCATGGGACAACATTCAGTACTTC

clone_size: many
cdr3_length: 14
d_call: NA
v_call: TRBV23-1
j_call: TRBJ2-1
cdr3_aa: CASRQIRSYNEQFF
cdr3_nt: TGCGCCAGCAGACAGATCCGCTCCTACAATGAGCAGTTCTTC

clone_size: NA
cdr3_length: 17
d_call: TRBD1
v_call: TRBV6-1
j_call: TRBJ2-3
cdr3_aa: CASSEVSNRGPTDTQYF
cdr3_nt: TGTGCCAGCAGTGAAGTATCGAACAGGGGGCCCACAGATACGCAGTATTTT

clone_size: many
cdr3_length: 14
d_call: TRBD1
v_call: TRBV29-1
j_call: TRBJ1-5
cdr3_aa: CSVEIGGGNQPQHF
cdr3_nt: TGCAGCGTTGAAATAGGGGGCGGTAATCAGCCCCAGCATTTT

clone_size: NA
cdr3_length: 18
d_call: NA
v_call: TRBV6-1
j_call: TRBJ1-5
cdr3_aa: CASSERYVPPYSNQPQHF
cdr3_nt: TGTGCCAGCAGTGAACGGTATGTCCCCCCTTATAGCAATCAGCCCCAGCATTTT